One sample yielded the 21 T cell receptor beta chains listed below, sequenced in a study of long-term antiretroviral therapy in people with HIV. Investigators performed immunoSEQ version v3.0 at survey level. Sequencing used immunoSEQ multiplex PCR; TCRdb keeps in-frame clones, though not all of them. The sample carries 13,000 or so clones, 65% to 85% recorded once. The input for sequencing was unsorted PBMCs, taken 1.3 years after starting antiretroviral therapy. The receptor set was obtained from a woman between 18 and 29 years old with HIV.

V and J are TRBV6-5 and TRBJ2-3, with D maybe TRBD2 (5 bases). Trimming shortened V by 6 bases and J by 8 bases, and 12 bases separated the two germline ends. The CDR3 extends over 12 amino acids. Germline V lookup: CDR1 MNHEY, CDR2 SVGAGI. CDR3 sequence (DNA): TGTGCCAGCAGAAAAGGGAGTGGTACGCAGTATTTT. Translation: CASRKGSGTQYF.

V is TRBV4-3 and J is TRBJ2-7; D is unresolved. Deletions cut 0 bases from V and 2 bases from J, with 5 bases between. The germline gives CDR1 LGHNA, CDR2 YSLEER. The CDR3 consists of 13 residues. The CDR3 spells CASSQDRTYEQYF. The CDR3 nucleotides are TGCGCCAGCAGCCAAGACAGAACCTACGAGCAGTACTTC.

The rearrangement links TRBV28 to TRBJ1-1; D gene uncertain. The CDR3 totals 11 residues. In germline, CDR1 is MDHEN, CDR2 SYDVKM. The V and J ends lost 7 bases and 7 bases respectively, with 10 bases between them. The CDR3 coding sequence is TGTGCCAGCACCGCCTTGGGTGAAGCTTTCTTT. Its translation is CASTALGEAFF.

The V call is TRBV19, the J call TRBJ1-2; 9 bases fit TRBD1. Trimming took 6 bases from V and 5 from J; bases not matched to a gene: 16. Germline V CDR1 and CDR2: LNHDA, SQIVND (reference sequence). The CDR3 runs 17 residues. The CDR3 is CASRVSFGDREVYGYTF. As DNA, the CDR3 is TGTGCCAGTAGGGTATCGTTCGGGGACAGGGAAGTTTATGGCTACACCTTC. Drawing the rest from reference TRBV19 and TRBJ1-2, the complete variable domain is DGGITQSPKYLFRKEGQNVTLSCEQNLNHDAMYWYRQDPGQGLRLIYYSQIVNDFQKGDIAEGYSVSREKKESFPLTVTSAQKNPTAFYLCASRVSFGDREVYGYTFGSGTRLTVV.

This clone was observed a handful of times. CDR3 sequence reads: CASSPGHPPNEQYF. CDR3 DNA: TGCGCCAGCAGCCCGGGACATCCTCCGAACGAGCAGTACTTC. This chain joins TRBV4-3 and TRBJ2-7, with D maybe TRBD1 (6 bases). The CDR3 has 14 amino acids. CDR1 and CDR2 (germline): LGHNA, YSLEER. V was pared by 4 bases and J by 5 bases, with 15 bases between.

V is TRBV7-9 and J is TRBJ2-2; 9 positions agree with TRBD2. The CDR3 consists of 17 residues. Germline V gene lookup returns CDR1 SEHNR and CDR2 FQNEAQ (reference sequence). Trimming took 6 bases from V and 5 from J; bases not matched to a gene: 13. CDR3 sequence reads: CASRPQSGTSRTGELFF. CDR3 sequence (DNA): TGTGCCAGCAGGCCCCAGTCCGGGACTAGCAGGACCGGGGAGCTGTTTTTT.

This clone was counted a few times. The J gene is TRBJ1-1, the V gene TRBV19; D unclear. V lost 3 bases, J lost 6 bases, and 5 bases lay in between. The CDR3 runs to 11 residues. The germline gives CDR1 LNHDA, CDR2 SQIVND (reference sequence). In nucleotides, the CDR3 is TGTGCCAGTAGTATGAGGTCTGAAGCTTTCTTT. As protein: CASSMRSEAFF.

The chain links TRBV29-1 to TRBJ1-1, with D maybe TRBD1 (5 bases). Trimming took off 8 bases at V and 4 bases at J, with 17 bases between the two ends. The germline V gene has CDR1 SQVTM and CDR2 ANQGSEA. CDR3 length: 13 amino acids. The chain's CDR3 is CSYLRDFPTEAFF. In DNA, the CDR3 is TGCAGCTACCTCAGGGACTTTCCCACTGAAGCTTTCTTT.

This clone qualifies as medium-sized. V and J are TRBV27 and TRBJ1-1; D remains unclear. The CDR3 consists of 13 residues. Trimming shortened V by 5 bases and J by 1 base, and 8 bases separated the two germline ends. CDR1 is MNHEY and CDR2 is SMNVEV in the germline V gene (reference sequence). The CDR3 region is CASSPHSNTEAFF. CDR3 sequence (DNA): TGTGCCAGCAGTCCGCACTCGAACACTGAAGCTTTCTTT.

CDR3 DNA: TGCAGCGTTGAAGTCGGACTTACCTACGAGCAGTACTTC. It codes for CSVEVGLTYEQYF. This chain links TRBV29-1 with TRBJ2-7, with D perhaps matching TRBD2 (5 bases). V lost 1 base and J 2 bases, leaving 9 bases between the germline ends. The CDR3 runs to 13 residues. CDR1 SQVTM and CDR2 ANQGSEA come from the germline V gene.

The J gene is TRBJ1-1, the V gene TRBV2; D may be TRBD1 (5 bases). Germline V gene sequence: CDR1 SNHLY, CDR2 FYNNEI. The CDR3 extends over 17 amino acids. Trimming left V 2 bases short and J 4 bases short, with 20 bases between. CDR3 protein: CASSEQGPEQWGTEAFF. As DNA, the CDR3 is TGTGCCAGCAGTGAACAGGGACCAGAACAGTGGGGCACTGAAGCTTTCTTT. The full variable domain, in which reference TRBV2 and TRBJ1-1 provide the parts outside the CDR3, is EPEVTQTPSHQVTQMGQEVILRCVPISNHLYFYWYRQILGQKVEFLVSFYNNEISEKSEIFDDQFSVERPDGSNFTLKIRSTKLEDSAMYFCASSEQGPEQWGTEAFFGQGTRLTVV.

The chain links TRBV7-3 to TRBJ1-1, with D possibly TRBD1 on 5 matching bases. V was trimmed by 5 bases and J by 4 bases, leaving 14 bases between them. The germline gives CDR1 SGHTA, CDR2 FQGTGA. The CDR3 runs 14 residues. CDR3 loop: CASSLIGGGTEAFF. The CDR3 nucleotides are TGTGCCAGCAGCCTAATCGGGGGGGGCACTGAAGCTTTCTTT.

The genes are TRBV2 and TRBJ2-4, with D maybe TRBD1 (5 bases). Germline CDR1 and CDR2: SNHLY and FYNNEI. V lost 4 bases and J lost 9, with 10 bases in between. CDR3 length: 12 residues. CDR3 nucleotide sequence: TGTGCCAGCAGTGGAGGCCAGGGCATTCAGTACTTC. It translates to CASSGGQGIQYF.

CDR3 amino acids: CSVGDSGAGANVLTF. The CDR3 DNA reads TGCAGCGTCGGAGACAGTGGGGCTGGGGCCAACGTCCTGACTTTC. This sequence joins TRBV29-1 and TRBJ2-6; a weak D match, TRBD1 (5 bases). The CDR3 is made up of 15 amino acids. V was clipped by 6 bases and J by 2 bases, with 14 bases between them. Germline V gives CDR1 SQVTM, CDR2 ANQGSEA.

This clone is judged medium-sized. This chain uses TRBV19 with TRBJ2-1; no reliable D call. The V gene's germline CDR1 is LNHDA and CDR2 SQIVND (reference sequence). The CDR3 consists of 15 residues. Trimming left V 1 base short and J 3 bases short, with 10 bases between. The CDR3 coding sequence is TGTGCCAGTAGTATAGGTCTTAACAGCTACAATGAGCAGTTCTTC. This sequence encodes CASSIGLNSYNEQFF.

This sequence joins TRBV7-9 and TRBJ2-1; D ambiguous. The CDR3 is 16 residues long. Trimming left V 5 bases short and J 6 bases short, with 20 bases between. Germline loops: CDR1 SEHNR, CDR2 FQNEAQ (reference sequence). The CDR3 here is CASSIVVVGPTNEQFF. In DNA, the CDR3 is TGTGCCAGCAGCATAGTCGTAGTGGGCCCTACCAATGAGCAGTTCTTC. The full variable domain, in which reference TRBV7-9 and TRBJ2-1 provide the parts outside the CDR3, is DTGVSQNPRHKITKRGQNVTFRCDPISEHNRLYWYRQTLGQGPEFLTYFQNEAQLEKSRLLSDRFSAERPKGSFSTLEIQRTEQGDSAMYLCASSIVVVGPTNEQFFGPGTRLTVL.

V is TRBV20-1 and J is TRBJ1-2; TRBD1 might be the D (5 bases). V gave up 7 bases and J gave up 7 bases, with 7 bases separating them. The germline V gene encodes CDR1 DFQATT and CDR2 SNEGSKA (reference sequence). The CDR3 loop spans 9 amino acids. CDR3 sequence: CSGGSGYTF. The CDR3 DNA reads TGCAGTGGGGGGAGTGGCTACACCTTC.

V gene TRBV6-6 combines with J gene TRBJ2-5, with D tentatively TRBD1 or TRBD2 (6 bases each). CDR1 and CDR2 (germline): MNHNY, SVGAGI (reference sequence). The CDR3 loop spans 15 amino acids. V shed 6 bases and J shed 4 bases, with 18 bases lying between them. CDR3 nucleotides: TGTGCCAGCAGAGACGACACACAGGGAGGAGAGACCCAGTACTTC. This gives the protein CASRDDTQGGETQYF.

This chain connects TRBV29-1 to TRBJ2-1; D remains unclear. Trimming shortened V by 6 bases and J by 0 bases, and 6 bases separated the two germline ends. The germline gives CDR1 SQVTM, CDR2 ANQGSEA. The CDR3 has 12 residues. The CDR3 DNA follows: TGCAGCGTCGATTACTCCTACAATGAGCAGTTCTTC. Translation gives CSVDYSYNEQFF.

The V and J genes are TRBV2 and TRBJ1-1, with a weak D call TRBD1 (5 bases). V lost 6 bases and J 1 base, leaving 15 bases between the germline ends. This CDR3 contains 15 residues. CDR1 is SNHLY, CDR2 FYNNEI, per germline. Here the CDR3 DNA reads TGTGCCAGCAGCCAACAAGGGACGGGGAACACTGAAGCTTTCTTT. Translated: CASSQQGTGNTEAFF. Looking up the rest from reference TRBV2 and TRBJ1-1 gives the full variable domain: EPEVTQTPSHQVTQMGQEVILRCVPISNHLYFYWYRQILGQKVEFLVSFYNNEISEKSEIFDDQFSVERPDGSNFTLKIRSTKLEDSAMYFCASSQQGTGNTEAFFGQGTRLTVV.

In nucleotides, the CDR3 is TGTGCCAGCAGTTTACAGGGAGACTATGGCTACACCTTC. It is translated as CASSLQGDYGYTF. The chain joins TRBV5-4 to TRBJ1-2; TRBD1 might be the D (6 bases). Trimming stripped 5 bases from V and 3 bases from J, with 11 bases between. The CDR3 totals 13 residues. CDR1 and CDR2 from the germline V gene are SGHNT and YYREEE (reference sequence).